One and the same sample provided the 6 T cell receptor beta chains below, sequenced in a study of vaccination effects on CD4 cells after COVID-19. Antigens for these TCRs are unknown. Clones were sequenced by immunoSEQ multiplex PCR, and TCRdb holds only the in-frame ones, with some missing. The table lists 66,000 or so clones, around 80% of them singletons. The authors isolated CD4+ T cells after around nine days of culture. All study participants received two doses of BNT162b2 or mRNA-1273 vaccine. This specimen was CD4+ T cells from PBMCs cultured without peptide, taken after COVID-19 vaccination. The source of these receptors is a human donor who received a COVID-19 vaccine.

The chain uses TRBV3-1 (or the pseudogene TRBV3-2) and TRBJ1-1; D possibly corresponds to TRBD1 (5 bases). Germline-derived CDR1 and CDR2 are LGHDT and YNNKEL (reference sequence). The CDR3 runs 15 residues. Trimming left V 2 bases short and J 1 base short, with 11 bases between. CDR3 sequence (DNA): TGTGCCAGCAGCCAATGGTCAACAGGGAACACTGAAGCTTTCTTT. Residues: CASSQWSTGNTEAFF.

V gene TRBV6-6 combines with J gene TRBJ2-3; D is uncertain. V lost 5 bases and J 0 bases, leaving 3 bases between the germline ends. The CDR3 sequence is 12 residues long. Germline V CDR1 and CDR2: MNHNY, SVGAGI (reference sequence). CDR3 protein: CASSASTDTQYF. CDR3 DNA sequence: TGTGCCAGCAGTGCGAGCACAGATACGCAGTATTTT.

This clone was seen only once. The chain joins TRBV7-8 to TRBJ2-7, with D uncertain. V was cut by 0 bases and J by 3 bases, with 9 bases left in between. The CDR3 sequence is 14 residues long. Germline assignment: CDR1 SGHVS and CDR2 FQNEAQ. The CDR3 region has the DNA TGTGCCAGCAGCTTAGCCTCGCACGTCTACGAGCAGTACGTC. This codes for CASSLASHVYEQYV.

This clone was recorded once. This chain uses TRBV5-1 with TRBJ1-1; no definite D call. This CDR3 is built from 14 residues. Germline lookup yields CDR1 SGHRS and CDR2 YFSETQ. Trimming took off 0 bases at V and 6 bases at J, with 12 bases between the two ends. CDR3 DNA sequence: TGCGCCAGCAGCTTGGGGCAGAAGAGCTCTGAAGCTTTCTTT. Its translation: CASSLGQKSSEAFF.

The chain employs TRBV9 and TRBJ2-2; 14 bases match TRBD2. Germline V CDR1 and CDR2: SGDLS, YYNGEE. The V segment lost 3 bases and the J segment 6 bases; nucleotides outside the gene matches: 10. This CDR3 region has 18 residues. CDR3 nucleotides: TGTGCCAGCAGCGCCTGGACTAGCGGGGGGAGTGACGCCGGGGAGCTGTTTTTT. This codes for CASSAWTSGGSDAGELFF.

The chain employs TRBV6-5 and TRBJ1-6; D gene uncertain. Germline CDR1 reads MNHEY; CDR2 reads SVGAGI. V lost 2 bases to trimming and J lost 5 bases, with 7 bases between them. The CDR3 spans 14 residues. CDR3 region: CASSYRRDNSPLHF. CDR3 DNA: TGTGCCAGCAGTTACCGACGGGATAATTCACCCCTCCACTTT.